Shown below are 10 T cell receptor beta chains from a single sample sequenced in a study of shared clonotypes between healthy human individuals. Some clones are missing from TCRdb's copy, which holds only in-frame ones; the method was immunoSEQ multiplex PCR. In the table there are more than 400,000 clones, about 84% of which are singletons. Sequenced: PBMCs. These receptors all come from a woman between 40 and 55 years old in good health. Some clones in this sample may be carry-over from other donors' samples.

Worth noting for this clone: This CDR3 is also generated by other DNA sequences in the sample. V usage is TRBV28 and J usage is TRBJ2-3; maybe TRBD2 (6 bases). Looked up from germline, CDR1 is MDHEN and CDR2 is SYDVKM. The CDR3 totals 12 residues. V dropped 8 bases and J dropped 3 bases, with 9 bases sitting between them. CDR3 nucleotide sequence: TGTGCCAGCGGTAGCGGAACAGATACGCAGTATTTT. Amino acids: CASGSGTDTQYF. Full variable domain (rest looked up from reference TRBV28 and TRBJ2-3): DVKVTQSSRYLVKRTGEKVFLECVQDMDHENMFWYRQDPGLGLRLIYFSYDVKMKEKGDIPEGYSVSREKKERFSLILESASTNQTSMYLCASGSGTDTQYFGPGTRLTVL.

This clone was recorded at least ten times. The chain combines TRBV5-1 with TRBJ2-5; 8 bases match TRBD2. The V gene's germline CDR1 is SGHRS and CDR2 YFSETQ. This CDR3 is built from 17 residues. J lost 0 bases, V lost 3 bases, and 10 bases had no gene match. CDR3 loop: CASSSPGTSDNQETQYF. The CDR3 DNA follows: TGCGCCAGCAGCTCTCCCGGGACTAGTGACAACCAAGAGACCCAGTACTTC.

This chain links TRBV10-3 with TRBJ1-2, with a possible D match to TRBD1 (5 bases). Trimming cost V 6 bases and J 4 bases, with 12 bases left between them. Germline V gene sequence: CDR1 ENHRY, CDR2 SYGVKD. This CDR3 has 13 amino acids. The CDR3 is CAIRAGISYGYTF. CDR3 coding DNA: TGTGCCATCAGAGCAGGGATTAGCTATGGCTACACCTTC.

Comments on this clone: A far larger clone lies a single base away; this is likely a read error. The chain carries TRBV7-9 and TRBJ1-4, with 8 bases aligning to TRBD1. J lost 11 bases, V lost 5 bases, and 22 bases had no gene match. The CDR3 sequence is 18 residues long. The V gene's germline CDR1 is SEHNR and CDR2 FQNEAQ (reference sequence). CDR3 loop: CASSDRTWTGSTRHKLFF. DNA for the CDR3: TGTGCCAGCAGCGACCGGACCTGGACAGGGTCAACCCGTCATAAACTGTTTTTT. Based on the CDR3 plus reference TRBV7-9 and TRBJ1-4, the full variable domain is DTGVSQNPRHKITKRGQNVTFRCDPISEHNRLYWYRQTLGQGPEFLTYFQNEAQLEKSRLLSDRFSAERPKGSFSTLEIQRTEQGDSAMYLCASSDRTWTGSTRHKLFFGSGTQLSVL.

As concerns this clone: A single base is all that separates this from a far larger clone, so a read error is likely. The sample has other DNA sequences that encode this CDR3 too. CDR3 nucleotides: TGTGCCAGCAGCGTACGTGGGACAGGTGTCTATGGCTACACCTTC. Translating gives CASSVRGTGVYGYTF. The chain couples TRBV7-9 to TRBJ1-2; 8 bases line up with TRBD1. The length of the CDR3 is 15 residues. The trim removed 5 bases at V and 4 bases at J, leaving 9 bases unmatched. Looked up from germline, CDR1 is SEHNR and CDR2 is FQNEAQ (reference sequence).

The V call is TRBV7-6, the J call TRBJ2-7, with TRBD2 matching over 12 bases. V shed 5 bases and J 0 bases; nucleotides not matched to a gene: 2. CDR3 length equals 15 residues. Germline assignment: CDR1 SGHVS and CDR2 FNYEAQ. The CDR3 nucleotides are TGTGCCAGCAGCCCGACTAGCGGGAGCTCCTACGAGCAGTACTTC. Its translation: CASSPTSGSSYEQYF.

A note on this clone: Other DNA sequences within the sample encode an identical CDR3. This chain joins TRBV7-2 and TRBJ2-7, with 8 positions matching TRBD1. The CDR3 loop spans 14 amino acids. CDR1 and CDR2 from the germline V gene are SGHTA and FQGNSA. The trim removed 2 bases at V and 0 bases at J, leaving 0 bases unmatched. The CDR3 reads CASSLTGGSYEQYF. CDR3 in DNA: TGTGCCAGCAGCTTAACAGGGGGCTCCTACGAGCAGTACTTC. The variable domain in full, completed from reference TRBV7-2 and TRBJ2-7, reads GAGVSQSPSNKVTEKGKDVELRCDPISGHTALYWYRQSLGQGLEFLIYFQGNSAPDKSGLPSDRFSAERTGGSVSTLTIQRTQQEDSAVYLCASSLTGGSYEQYFGPGTRLTVT.

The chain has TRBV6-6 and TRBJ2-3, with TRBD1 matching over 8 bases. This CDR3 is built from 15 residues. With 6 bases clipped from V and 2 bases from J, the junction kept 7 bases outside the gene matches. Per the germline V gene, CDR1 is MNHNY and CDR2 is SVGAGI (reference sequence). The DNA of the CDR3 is TGTGCCAGCAGACACAGGGGGTTGAACACAGATACGCAGTATTTT. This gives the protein CASRHRGLNTDTQYF.

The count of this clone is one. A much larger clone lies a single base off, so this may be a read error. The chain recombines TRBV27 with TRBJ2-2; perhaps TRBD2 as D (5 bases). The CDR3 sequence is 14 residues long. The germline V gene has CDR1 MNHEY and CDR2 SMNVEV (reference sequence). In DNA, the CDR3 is TGTGCCAGCAGTTTAAGGAGGAACACCGTGGAGCTGTTTTTT. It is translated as CASSLRRNTVELFF.

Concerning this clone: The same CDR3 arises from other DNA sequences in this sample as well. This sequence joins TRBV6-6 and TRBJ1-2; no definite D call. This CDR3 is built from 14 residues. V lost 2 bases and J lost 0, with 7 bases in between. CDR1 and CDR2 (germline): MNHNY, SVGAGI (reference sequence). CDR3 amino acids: CASSYDGPNYGYTF. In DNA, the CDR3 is TGTGCCAGCAGTTACGACGGACCTAACTATGGCTACACCTTC.